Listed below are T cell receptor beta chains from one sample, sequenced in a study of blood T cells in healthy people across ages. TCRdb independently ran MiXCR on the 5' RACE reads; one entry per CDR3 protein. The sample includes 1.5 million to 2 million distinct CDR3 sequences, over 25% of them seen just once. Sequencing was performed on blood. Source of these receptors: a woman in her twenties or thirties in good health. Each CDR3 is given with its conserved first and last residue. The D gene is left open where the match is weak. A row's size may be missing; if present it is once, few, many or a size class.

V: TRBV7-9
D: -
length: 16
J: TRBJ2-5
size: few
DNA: TGTGCCAGCAGCGTGAAGAAGGGACCTCCCGGAGAGACCCAGTACTTC
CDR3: CASSVKKGPPGETQYF

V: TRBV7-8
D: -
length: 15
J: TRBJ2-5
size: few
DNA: TGTGCCAGCAGCTCTGGGGGTGGGGTTCGGGAGACCCAGTACTTC
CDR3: CASSSGGGVRETQYF

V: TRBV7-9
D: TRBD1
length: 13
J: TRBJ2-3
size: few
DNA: TGTGCCAGCAGCTTTCCGACAGGGGATACGCAGTATTTT
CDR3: CASSFPTGDTQYF

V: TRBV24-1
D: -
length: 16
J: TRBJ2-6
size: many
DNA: TGTGCCACGGGCGGGACAGATCGCTCTGGGGCCAACGTCCTGACTTTC
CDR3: CATGGTDRSGANVLTF

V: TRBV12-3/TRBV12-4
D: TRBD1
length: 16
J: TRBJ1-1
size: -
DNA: TGTGCCAGCAGTTTTGATTGGACAGGGGGGCGTACTGAAGCTTTCTTT
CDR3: CASSFDWTGGRTEAFF

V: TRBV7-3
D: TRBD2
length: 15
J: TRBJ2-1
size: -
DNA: TGTGCCAGCAGCTTCAGCGGGGGGGCGATCGATGAGCAGTTCTTC
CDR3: CASSFSGGAIDEQFF

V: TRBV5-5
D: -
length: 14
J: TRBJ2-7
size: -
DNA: TGTGCCAGCAGCTTGGAACAGGGAAGTAGCGAGCAGTACTTC
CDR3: CASSLEQGSSEQYF

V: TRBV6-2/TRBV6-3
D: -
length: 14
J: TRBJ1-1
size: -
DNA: TGTGCCAGCAGTTTGTTCAGCATGAACACTGAAGCTTTCTTT
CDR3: CASSLFSMNTEAFF

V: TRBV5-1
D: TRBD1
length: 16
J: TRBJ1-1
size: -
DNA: TGCGCCAGCAGCTTGGGTGACAGGGGGCTGGGCACTGAAGCTTTCTTT
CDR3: CASSLGDRGLGTEAFF

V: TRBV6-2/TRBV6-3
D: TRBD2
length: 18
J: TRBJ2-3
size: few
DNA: TGTGCCAGCAGTTACTCGACCACTAACCCCGGGACTAGGGTTACGCAGTATTTT
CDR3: CASSYSTTNPGTRVTQYF

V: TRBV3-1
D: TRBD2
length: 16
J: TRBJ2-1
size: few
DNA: TGTGCCAGCAGCCTCACCGCGGGGGGGGTCGACAATGAGCAGTTCTTC
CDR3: CASSLTAGGVDNEQFF

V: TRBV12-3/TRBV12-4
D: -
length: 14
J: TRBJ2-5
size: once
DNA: TGTGCCAGCAGTCCCCGACAGAATCAAGAGACCCAGTACTTC
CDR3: CASSPRQNQETQYF

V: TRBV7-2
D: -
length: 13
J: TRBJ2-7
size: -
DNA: TGTGCCAGCAGCTCAGGACAGTTCGGCGAGCAGTACTTC
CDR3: CASSSGQFGEQYF

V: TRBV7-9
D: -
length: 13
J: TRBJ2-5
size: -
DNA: TGTGCCAGCACCGGCCGGGTCAGTCAGACCCAGTACTTC
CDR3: CASTGRVSQTQYF

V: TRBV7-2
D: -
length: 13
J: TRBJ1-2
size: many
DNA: TGTGCCAGCAGTTTGGCAACTAACTATGGCTACACCTTC
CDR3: CASSLATNYGYTF

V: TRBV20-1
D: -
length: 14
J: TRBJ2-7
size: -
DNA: TGCAGTGCGGCGCAGGACACTAGCTCCTACGAGCAGTACTTC
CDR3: CSAAQDTSSYEQYF

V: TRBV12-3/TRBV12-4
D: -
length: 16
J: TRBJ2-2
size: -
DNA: TGTGCCAGCAGTTGCAGGGAAGGCGAATGGAGCGGGGAGCTGTTTTTT
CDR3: CASSCREGEWSGELFF

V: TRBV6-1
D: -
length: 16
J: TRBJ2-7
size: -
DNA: TGTGCCAGCAGACGCCATCTTCAGGAAAGCTCCTACGAGCAGTACTTC
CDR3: CASRRHLQESSYEQYF

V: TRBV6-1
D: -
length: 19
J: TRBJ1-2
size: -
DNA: TGTGCCAGCAGTGAAGCGCGGTTAAAACCGGGACAATCGTCCTATGGCTACACCTTC
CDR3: CASSEARLKPGQSSYGYTF

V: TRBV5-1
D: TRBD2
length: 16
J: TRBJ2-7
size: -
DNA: TGCGCCAGCAGCTCGGCATCCGGGACTAGCGGGGACGAGCAGTACTTC
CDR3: CASSSASGTSGDEQYF

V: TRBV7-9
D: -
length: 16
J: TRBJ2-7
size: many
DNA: TGTGCCAGCAGCTCATATACTAGGGTGCTGGGAGACGAGCAGTACTTC
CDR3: CASSSYTRVLGDEQYF

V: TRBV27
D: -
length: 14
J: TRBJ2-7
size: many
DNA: TGTGCCAGCAGTTTATCCCAGGGGACCTACGAGCAGTACTTC
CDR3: CASSLSQGTYEQYF

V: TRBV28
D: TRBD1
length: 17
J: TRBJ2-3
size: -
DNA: TGTGCCAGCAGTTTAGGCCCTTGGCAGGGGGCTTCAGATACGCAGTATTTT
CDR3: CASSLGPWQGASDTQYF

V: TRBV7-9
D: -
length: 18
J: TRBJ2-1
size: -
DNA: TGTGCCAGCAGCCACCTAGGGGGGGGAGGCACATCCTACAATGAGCAGTTCTTC
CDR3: CASSHLGGGGTSYNEQFF

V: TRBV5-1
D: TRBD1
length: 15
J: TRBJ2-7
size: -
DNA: TGCGCCAGCACCCTGACAGGGGGCCTCTCCCACGAGCAGTACTTC
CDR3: CASTLTGGLSHEQYF

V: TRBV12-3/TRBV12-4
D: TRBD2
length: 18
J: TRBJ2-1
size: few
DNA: TGTGCCAGCAGTTTGCGGTTAGCGGGGGTGAGCTCCTACAATGAGCAGTTCTTC
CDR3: CASSLRLAGVSSYNEQFF

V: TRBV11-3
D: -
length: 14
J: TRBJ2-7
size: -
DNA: TGTGCCAGCAGCACCCGGGCGGACGGTGGCGAGCAGTACTTC
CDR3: CASSTRADGGEQYF

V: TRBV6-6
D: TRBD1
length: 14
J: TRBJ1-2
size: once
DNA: TGTACCAGCAGTTCCACACAGGGGGCGAATGGCTACACCTTC
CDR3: CTSSSTQGANGYTF

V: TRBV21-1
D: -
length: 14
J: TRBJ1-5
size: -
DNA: TGTGCCAGCAGCGATGGAGGTAGAGGACAGCCCCAGCATTTT
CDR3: CASSDGGRGQPQHF

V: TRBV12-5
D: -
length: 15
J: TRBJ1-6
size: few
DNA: TGTGCTAGTGGTTTCATGACCGGGACAAATTCACCCCTCCACTTT
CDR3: CASGFMTGTNSPLHF

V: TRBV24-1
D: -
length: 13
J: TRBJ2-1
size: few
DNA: TGTGCCACCAGTGATTGGGACCTGGGTGAGCAGTTCTTC
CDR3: CATSDWDLGEQFF

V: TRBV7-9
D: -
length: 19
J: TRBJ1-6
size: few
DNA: TGTGCCAGCAGCTTAGCCTTTTCCGGGACAATACTCTATAATTCACCCCTCCACTTT
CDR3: CASSLAFSGTILYNSPLHF

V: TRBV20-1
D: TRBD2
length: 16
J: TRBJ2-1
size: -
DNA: TGCAGTGCTAGCCCCCCTAGCGGGAGGGCCTACAATGAGCAGTTCTTC
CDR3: CSASPPSGRAYNEQFF

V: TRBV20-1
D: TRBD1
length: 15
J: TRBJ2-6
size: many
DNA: TGCAGTGCTCAGGGGGCGATCTCTGGGGCCAACGTCCTGACTTTC
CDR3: CSAQGAISGANVLTF

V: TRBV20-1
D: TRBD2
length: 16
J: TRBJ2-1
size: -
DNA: TGCAGTGCTAGAGATTCGGGCGGGAGGGCCTACAATGAGCAGTTCTTC
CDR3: CSARDSGGRAYNEQFF

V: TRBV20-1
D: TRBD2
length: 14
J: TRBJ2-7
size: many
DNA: TGCAGTGCTACCACTAGCGGGAGGCACTACGAGCAGTACTTC
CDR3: CSATTSGRHYEQYF

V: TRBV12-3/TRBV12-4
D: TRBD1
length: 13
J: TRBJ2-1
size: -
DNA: TGTGCCAGCAGTACAACAGGGGCGGACGAGCAGTTCTTC
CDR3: CASSTTGADEQFF

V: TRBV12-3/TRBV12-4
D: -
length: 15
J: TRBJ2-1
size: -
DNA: TGTGCCAGCAGGATCCAGGGACTGACCTACAATGAGCAGTTCTTC
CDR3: CASRIQGLTYNEQFF

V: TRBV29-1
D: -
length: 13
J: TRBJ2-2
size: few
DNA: TGCAGCGTTGCCAGCGAGGGCACCGGGGAGCTGTTTTTT
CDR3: CSVASEGTGELFF

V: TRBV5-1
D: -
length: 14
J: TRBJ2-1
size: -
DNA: TGCGCCAGCAGCTTGGTAGGACTCACAAATGAGCAGTTCTTC
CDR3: CASSLVGLTNEQFF

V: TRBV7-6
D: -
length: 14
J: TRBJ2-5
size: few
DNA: TGTACCAGCAGCCCGAGAGGGATTTTAACCACCCAGTACTTC
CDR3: CTSSPRGILTTQYF

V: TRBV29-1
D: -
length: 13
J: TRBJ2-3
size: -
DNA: TGCAGCGTGAAGGGACTCGTCACAGATACGCAGTATTTT
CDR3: CSVKGLVTDTQYF

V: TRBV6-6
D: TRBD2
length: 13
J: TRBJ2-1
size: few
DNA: TGTGCCAGCAGACTAGCGGGACCCGATGAGCAGTTCTTC
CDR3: CASRLAGPDEQFF

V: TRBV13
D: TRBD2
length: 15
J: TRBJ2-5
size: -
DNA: TGTGCCAGCAGTTCCAACGGGGGGGCCTCTAAGACCCAGTACTTC
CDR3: CASSSNGGASKTQYF

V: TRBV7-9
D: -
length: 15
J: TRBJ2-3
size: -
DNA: TGTGCCAGCAGCTGGCGAGGCGGGGAGGGGGAAACGCAGTATTTT
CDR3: CASSWRGGEGETQYF

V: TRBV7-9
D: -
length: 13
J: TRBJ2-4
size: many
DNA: TGTGCCAGCACCCCGGGCCTTGGGAACATTCAGTACTTC
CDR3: CASTPGLGNIQYF

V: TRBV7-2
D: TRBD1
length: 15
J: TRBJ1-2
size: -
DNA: TGTGCCAGCTCACCACGACAGGGGTTCCTCTATGGCTACACCTTC
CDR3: CASSPRQGFLYGYTF

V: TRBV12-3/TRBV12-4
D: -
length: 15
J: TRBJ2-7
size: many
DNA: TGTGCCAGCAGTTTAGCGCTCGGGGCCCTCTACGAGCAGTACTTC
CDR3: CASSLALGALYEQYF

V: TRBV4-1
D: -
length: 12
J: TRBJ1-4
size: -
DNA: TGCGCCAGCAGCAATCCGGGAGAAAAACTGTTTTTT
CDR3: CASSNPGEKLFF